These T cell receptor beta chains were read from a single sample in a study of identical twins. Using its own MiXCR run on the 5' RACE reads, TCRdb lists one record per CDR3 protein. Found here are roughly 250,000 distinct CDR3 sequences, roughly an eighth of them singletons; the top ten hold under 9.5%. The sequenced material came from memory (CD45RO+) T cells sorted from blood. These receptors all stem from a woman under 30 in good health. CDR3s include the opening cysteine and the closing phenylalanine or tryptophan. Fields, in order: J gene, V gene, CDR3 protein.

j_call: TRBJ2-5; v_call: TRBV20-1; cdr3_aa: CSARAFMISGLVKTQYF
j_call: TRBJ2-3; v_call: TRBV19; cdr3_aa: CASSWGGTDTQYF
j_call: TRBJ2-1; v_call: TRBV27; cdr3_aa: CASSSGGNEQFF
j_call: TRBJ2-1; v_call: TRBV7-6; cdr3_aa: CASSLFKAGNNEQFF
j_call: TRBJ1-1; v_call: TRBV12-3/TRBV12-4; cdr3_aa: CASSPPAARPTAFF
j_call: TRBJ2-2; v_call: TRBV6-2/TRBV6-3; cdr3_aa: CASSLARKTGELFF
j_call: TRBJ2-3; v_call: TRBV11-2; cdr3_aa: CASSSGASGRATDTQYF
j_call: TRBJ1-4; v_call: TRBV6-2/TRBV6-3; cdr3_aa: CASSYRRNEKLFF
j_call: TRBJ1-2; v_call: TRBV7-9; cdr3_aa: CASSLDYGYTF
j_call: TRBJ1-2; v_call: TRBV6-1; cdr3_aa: CASSDGTGFYGYTF
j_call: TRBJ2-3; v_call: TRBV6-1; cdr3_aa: CASSGGRGTDTQYF
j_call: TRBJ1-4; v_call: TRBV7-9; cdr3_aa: CASSLWDSNEKLFF
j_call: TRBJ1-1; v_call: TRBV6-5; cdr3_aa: CASSYSISDSHTEAFF